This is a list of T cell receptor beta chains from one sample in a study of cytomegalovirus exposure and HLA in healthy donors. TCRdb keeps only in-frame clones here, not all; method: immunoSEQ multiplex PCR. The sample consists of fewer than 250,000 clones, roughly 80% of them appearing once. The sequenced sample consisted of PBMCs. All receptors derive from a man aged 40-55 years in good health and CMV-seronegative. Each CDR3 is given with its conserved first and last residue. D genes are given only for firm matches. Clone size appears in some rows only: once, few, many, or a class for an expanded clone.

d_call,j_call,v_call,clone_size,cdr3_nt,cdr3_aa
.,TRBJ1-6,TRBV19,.,TGTGCCAGTAGTGTGGTCGGGTCACCCCTCCACTTT,CASSVVGSPLHF
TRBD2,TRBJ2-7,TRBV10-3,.,TGTGCCATCGAGGGTAGCGGGAGTCGCGAGCAGTACTTC,CAIEGSGSREQYF
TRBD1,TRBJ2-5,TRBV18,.,TGTGCCAGCTCACTGACAGGGGGCGCAGAGACCCAGTACTTC,CASSLTGGAETQYF
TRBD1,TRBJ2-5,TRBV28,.,TGTGCCAGCACCGAGGGGGGACAGGGGGCCCCGGAGACCCAGTACTTC,CASTEGGQGAPETQYF
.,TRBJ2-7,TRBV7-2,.,TGTGCCAGCAGCTCGGACAGAAAGTACGAGCAGTACTTC,CASSSDRKYEQYF
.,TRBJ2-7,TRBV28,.,TGTGCCAGCAGTCCAATCTCGAGGGCGGGCGAGCAGTACTTC,CASSPISRAGEQYF
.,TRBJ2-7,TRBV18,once,TGTGCCAGCTCACCAAGCGAAGGGGGGGGATTGAGTGAGCAGTACTTC,CASSPSEGGGLSEQYF
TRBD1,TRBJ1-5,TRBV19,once,TGTGCCAGTAGCGACAGGGGCGGCCAAAGGAATCAGCCCCAGCATTTT,CASSDRGGQRNQPQHF
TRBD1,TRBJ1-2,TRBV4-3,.,TGCGCCAGCAGCCAAGATTTACAGGGGGCGTACTATGGCTACACCTTC,CASSQDLQGAYYGYTF
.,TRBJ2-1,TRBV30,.,TGTGCCTGGAGTGTACAGAAGCCGTATGAGCAGTTCTTC,CAWSVQKPYEQFF
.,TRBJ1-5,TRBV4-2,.,TGTGCCAGCAGCCAAGATCAGGCCCAGCCCCAGCATTTT,CASSQDQAQPQHF
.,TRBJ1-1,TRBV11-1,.,TGTGCCAGCAGCTTAGAGCCCTTAGAGCCTGAAGCTTTCTTT,CASSLEPLEPEAFF
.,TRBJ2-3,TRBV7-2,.,TGTGCCAGCAGCTCCAACAGGGCAGATACGCAGTATTTT,CASSSNRADTQYF
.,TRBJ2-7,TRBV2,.,TGTGCCAGCAGTCGGGTCTCCTACGAGCAGTACTTC,CASSRVSYEQYF
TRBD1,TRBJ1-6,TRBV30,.,TGTGCCTGGACCACAGGGGATAATTCACCCCTCCACTTT,CAWTTGDNSPLHF
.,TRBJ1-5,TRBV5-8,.,TGTGCCAGCAGCCCTACGCGGGGGGCGACTCAGCCCCAGCATTTT,CASSPTRGATQPQHF
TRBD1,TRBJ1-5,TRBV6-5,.,TGTGCCAGCATGTCTAGGGGACAGGGAAACCAGCCCCAGCATTTT,CASMSRGQGNQPQHF
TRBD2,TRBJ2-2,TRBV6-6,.,TGTGCCAGCAGTCCTCAGCGGGGGGACACCGGGGAGCTGTTTTTT,CASSPQRGDTGELFF
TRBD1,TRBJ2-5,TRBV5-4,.,TGTGCCAGCAGCTTTCCCGCAGGGGGCGGGGTCGGGGAGACCCAGTACTTC,CASSFPAGGGVGETQYF
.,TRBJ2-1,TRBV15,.,TGTGCCACCAGCAGATCGGCCTACAATGAGCAGTTCTTC,CATSRSAYNEQFF
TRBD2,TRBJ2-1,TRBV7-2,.,TGTGCCAGCAGCCGAGGGACTAACTCCTACAATGAGCAGTTCTTC,CASSRGTNSYNEQFF
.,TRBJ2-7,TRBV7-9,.,TGTGCCAGCTGCGCCCCGACAGAGAACTACGAGCAGTACTTC,CASCAPTENYEQYF
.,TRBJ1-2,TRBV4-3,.,TGCGCCAGCACCACCCTTTACCAGGGATACTATGGCTACACCTTC,CASTTLYQGYYGYTF
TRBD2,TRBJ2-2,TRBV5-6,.,TGTGCCAGCAGCTTGGTTGTTGGCAGCGGGGAGACGGTCGGGGAGCTGTTTTTT,CASSLVVGSGETVGELFF
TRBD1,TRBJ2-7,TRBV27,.,TGTGCCAGCAGTGGCGTGGGACAGGGTATCAACGAGCAGTACTTC,CASSGVGQGINEQYF
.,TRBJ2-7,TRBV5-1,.,TGCGCCAGCAGCCCTCTTGCGGGGGAGCAGTACTTC,CASSPLAGEQYF
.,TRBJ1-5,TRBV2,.,TGTGCCAGCAGTGAAAGATGGGCAGGTTTCAATCAGCCCCAGCATTTT,CASSERWAGFNQPQHF
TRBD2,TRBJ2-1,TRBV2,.,TGTGCCAGCAGTGCATCCCCTAGCGGGGGAGTGGATGAGCAGTTCTTC,CASSASPSGGVDEQFF
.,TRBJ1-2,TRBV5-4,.,TGTGCCAGCAGCTTGGACTCGGGGGGGAGAGATGGCTACACCTTC,CASSLDSGGRDGYTF
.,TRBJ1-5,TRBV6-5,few,TGTGCCAGCAGTTACTCGAGGGGGAGCAATCAGCCCCAGCATTTT,CASSYSRGSNQPQHF
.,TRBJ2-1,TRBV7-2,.,TGTGCCAGCAGCCGGGGGAGGCCTAATGAGCAGTTCTTC,CASSRGRPNEQFF
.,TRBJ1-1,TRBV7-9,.,TGTTCCAGCAGCTGGGCCGGGAACACTGAAGCTTTCTTT,CSSSWAGNTEAFF
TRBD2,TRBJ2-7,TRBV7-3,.,TGTGCCAGCAGCTTAGGGGGGGTTTCACCCTACGAGCAGTACTTC,CASSLGGVSPYEQYF
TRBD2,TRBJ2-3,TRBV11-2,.,TGTGCCAGCAGCTTAGTTCAACTAGCGGGGGGCACAGATACGCAGTATTTT,CASSLVQLAGGTDTQYF
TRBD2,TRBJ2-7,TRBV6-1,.,TGTGCCAGCAGAGGGACTAGCTTCCACGAGCAGTACTTC,CASRGTSFHEQYF
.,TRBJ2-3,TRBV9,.,TGTGCCAGCAGCGTAGGTTTCAGTCGCACAGATACGCAGTATTTT,CASSVGFSRTDTQYF
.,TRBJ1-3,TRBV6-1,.,TGTGCCAGCACCTTGGACAGCGCTGGAAACACCATATATTTT,CASTLDSAGNTIYF
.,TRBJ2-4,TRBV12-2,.,TGTGCAAGTCGCTTCACAGGGAAATGCTGCTTC,CASRFTGKCCF
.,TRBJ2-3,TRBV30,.,TGTGCCTGGAGTCCCCCCCGGAGGGATACGCAGTATTTT,CAWSPPRRDTQYF
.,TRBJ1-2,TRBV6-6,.,TGTGCCAGCAGTTACTCGGCAGGGGCCTATGGCTACACCTTC,CASSYSAGAYGYTF
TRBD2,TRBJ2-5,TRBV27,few,TGTGCCAGCAGTTTATACAGCGGGGGGGCCGTGGAGACCCAGTACTTC,CASSLYSGGAVETQYF
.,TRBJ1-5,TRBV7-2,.,TGTGCCAGCAGCTTAATCGGGGGGGGTCAGCCCCAGCATTTT,CASSLIGGGQPQHF
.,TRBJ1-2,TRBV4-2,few,TGTGCCAGCAGCCAAGAGGGGGTTCAGGGACAACTATATGGCTACACCTTC,CASSQEGVQGQLYGYTF
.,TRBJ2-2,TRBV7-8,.,TGTGCCAGCAGCTTAGCGCGAGTCGGCACCGGGGAGCTGTTTTTT,CASSLARVGTGELFF
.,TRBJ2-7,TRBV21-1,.,TGTGCCAGCAGCCCCATCCAAAGGCCACAGGGGGTGAGTTACGAGCAGTACTTC,CASSPIQRPQGVSYEQYF
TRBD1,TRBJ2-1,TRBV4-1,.,TGCGCCAGCAGCCCAAGGCCGGGACAGGGTATTTTCAATGAGCAGTTCTTC,CASSPRPGQGIFNEQFF
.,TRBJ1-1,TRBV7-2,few,TGTGCCAGCAGCCCTGGGCAGGCCTTTGTGGTGGTAGCTTTCTTT,CASSPGQAFVVVAFF
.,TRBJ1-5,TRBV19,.,TGTGCCAGTAGTTCGAGAGGGGGAGCTTATCAGCCCCAGCATTTT,CASSSRGGAYQPQHF
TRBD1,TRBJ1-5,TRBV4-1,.,TGCGCCAGCAGCCACGCCAGGGGGGAGGCTCAGCCCCAGCATTTT,CASSHARGEAQPQHF
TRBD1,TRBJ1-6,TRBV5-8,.,TGTGCCAGCAGCTCTTACAGGGGTTCACCCCTCCACTTT,CASSSYRGSPLHF
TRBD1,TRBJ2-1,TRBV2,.,TGTGCCAGCAGTGGGGACAGGGGGCACAATGAGCAGTTCTTC,CASSGDRGHNEQFF
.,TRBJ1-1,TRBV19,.,TGTGCCAGTAGTAACATCAGAGGGTTAGCAAGCGCGGGACGAGCGGGCACTGAAGCTTTCTTT,CASSNIRGLASAGRAGTEAFF
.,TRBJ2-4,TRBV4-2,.,TGTGCCAGCAGCCAAGATAGGGCAGGGAACATTCAGTACTTC,CASSQDRAGNIQYF
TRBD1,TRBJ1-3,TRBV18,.,TGTGCCAGCTCACCTTGGACAGGGAAGGCTGGAAACACCATATATTTT,CASSPWTGKAGNTIYF
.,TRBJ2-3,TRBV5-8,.,TGTGCCAGCAGCTTGGGCCGACTTGGGGGGAATACGCAGTATTTT,CASSLGRLGGNTQYF